This entry lists 30 T cell receptor beta chains sequenced from one sample in a study of beta chain features in type 1 diabetes. The isolated RNA, all of it, was reverse transcribed, so expressed TCRB transcripts were what got sequenced. Generated by immunoSEQ multiplex PCR, the TCRdb table keeps only in-frame clones and is missing some. The table records 680,000 or so clones, around 15% of them present only once. Material: naive CD4+ T cells from blood. These receptors came from a young man in good health.

The chain recombines TRBV21-1 with TRBJ2-3. TRBV21-1 is an annotated pseudogene. CDR3 length: 16 amino acids. The CDR3 DNA reads as TGTGCCAGCAGCAAAGTAGCGGGACAGGCCACAGATACGCAGTATTTT. Amino acid sequence: CASSKVAGQATDTQYF.

CDR3 DNA: TGTGCCAGCAGCTTGGCTCCAGGGCCCAACTATGGCTACACCTTC. This gives the protein CASSLAPGPNYGYTF. The rearrangement links TRBV27 to TRBJ1-2, with D possibly matching TRBD1 (5 bases). The CDR3 runs to 15 residues. V was trimmed by 6 bases and J by 2 bases, leaving 16 bases between them. CDR1 and CDR2 from the germline V gene are MNHEY and SMNVEV (reference sequence).

The V gene is TRBV28, the J gene TRBJ1-2; D remains unclear. Germline CDR1 reads MDHEN; CDR2 reads SYDVKM. V was pared by 6 bases and J by 4 bases, with 12 bases between. The CDR3 is made up of 13 amino acids. The CDR3 sequence: CASSLGWVYGYTF. Here the CDR3 DNA reads TGTGCCAGCAGCCTCGGGTGGGTCTATGGCTACACCTTC.

The rearrangement joins TRBV15 to TRBJ2-5; D ambiguous. In germline, CDR1 is LNHNV, CDR2 YYDKDF (reference sequence). The V end lost 0 bases, the J end lost 0 bases, and 2 bases lay between the germline ends. CDR3 length equals 13 residues. CDR3 sequence reads: CATSREYQETQYF. For the CDR3, the DNA is TGTGCCACCAGCAGAGAGTACCAAGAGACCCAGTACTTC. Together with reference TRBV15 and TRBJ2-5, the CDR3 gives the full variable domain: DAMVIQNPRYQVTQFGKPVTLSCSQTLNHNVMYWYQQKSSQAPKLLFHYYDKDFNNEADTPDNFQSRRPNTSFCFLDIRSPGLGDTAMYLCATSREYQETQYFGPGTRLLVL.

This clone came up a few times. The rearrangement joins TRBV7-3 to TRBJ2-5; 11 bases are shared with TRBD2. J gave up 4 bases and V 1 base, and 5 bases lay outside the gene matches. The CDR3 consists of 16 residues. Germline CDR1 reads SGHTA; CDR2 reads FQGTGA. For the CDR3, the DNA is TGTGCCAGCAGCTTAAATAGCGGGGGGGCCCGAGAGACCCAGTACTTC. Residues: CASSLNSGGARETQYF.

The chain combines TRBV5-1 with TRBJ2-3; D gene ambiguous. This CDR3 comprises 13 residues. The V end lost 6 bases, the J end lost 0 bases, and 8 bases lay between the germline ends. Germline V gene lookup returns CDR1 SGHRS and CDR2 YFSETQ. This CDR3 is CASNKESTDTQYF. Here the CDR3 DNA reads TGCGCCAGCAACAAGGAAAGCACAGATACGCAGTATTTT.

This rearrangement joins TRBV5-1 to TRBJ2-3; no firm D call. This CDR3 is built from 14 residues. Per the germline V gene, CDR1 is SGHRS and CDR2 is YFSETQ. V lost 0 bases, J lost 3 bases, and 8 bases lay in between. CDR3 nucleotides: TGCGCCAGCAGCTTGGCCGTTGGTACAGATACGCAGTATTTT. It is translated as CASSLAVGTDTQYF.

This clone has just a few counts. V is TRBV9 and J is TRBJ1-5; no definite D call. CDR1 is SGDLS, CDR2 YYNGEE, per germline. The CDR3 sequence is 15 residues long. V lost 0 bases, J lost 4 bases, and 11 bases lay in between. CDR3: CASSVDNGRNQPQHF. CDR3 DNA sequence: TGTGCCAGCAGCGTAGACAACGGACGGAATCAGCCCCAGCATTTT.

This clone has just a few counts. The J gene is TRBJ1-6, the V gene TRBV7-6; tentatively, D is TRBD1 (5 bases). Trimming shortened V by 5 bases and J by 10 bases, and 15 bases separated the two germline ends. The CDR3 spans 14 residues. Germline values: CDR1 SGHVS, CDR2 FNYEAQ. The CDR3 coding sequence is TGTGCCAGCAGCGGACAAGGAATGGGCTCACCCCTCCACTTT. Amino acids: CASSGQGMGSPLHF.

This clone has only a few counts. The chain combines TRBV2 with TRBJ2-2, with TRBD1 as a possible D gene (5 bases). The CDR3 is 13 amino acids. Germline CDR1 reads SNHLY; CDR2 reads FYNNEI. V lost 6 bases and J lost 6, with 11 bases in between. DNA of the CDR3: TGTGCCAGCAGGGTGGACACCGCCGGGGAGCTGTTTTTT. Translating it yields CASRVDTAGELFF.

This clone was seen a handful of times. This sequence joins TRBV28 and TRBJ2-6, with a tentative D call TRBD2 (5 bases). Trimming pared 6 bases from V and 3 bases from J, leaving 9 bases between. This CDR3 has 14 amino acids. Germline V lookup: CDR1 MDHEN, CDR2 SYDVKM. CDR3 DNA: TGTGCCAGCAGAAACCGGGGTGGGGCCAACGTCCTGACTTTC. Protein product: CASRNRGGANVLTF.

V usage is TRBV6-6 and J usage is TRBJ2-7; perhaps TRBD1 as D (6 bases). The CDR3 totals 14 residues. Germline values: CDR1 MNHNY, CDR2 SVGAGI (reference sequence). V lost 5 bases and J lost 1, with 12 bases in between. The CDR3 DNA reads TGTGCCAGCAGTGGACAGCGAAGATCCTACGAGCAGTACTTC. Translating gives CASSGQRRSYEQYF.

This clone was counted only a few times. The CDR3 here is CASKKVQGSTGELFF. In DNA form, the CDR3 reads TGTGCCAGCAAAAAAGTACAGGGTAGCACCGGGGAGCTGTTTTTT. The chain links TRBV11-2 to TRBJ2-2; D may be TRBD1 (6 bases). The V and J ends lost 7 bases and 4 bases respectively, with 16 bases between them. Per germline, CDR1 SGHAT and CDR2 FQNNGV. The CDR3 spans 15 residues. The full variable domain, in which reference TRBV11-2 and TRBJ2-2 provide the parts outside the CDR3, is EAGVAQSPRYKIIEKRQSVAFWCNPISGHATLYWYQQILGQGPKLLIQFQNNGVVDDSQLPKDRFSAERLKGVDSTLKIQPAKLEDSAVYLCASKKVQGSTGELFFGEGSRLTVL.

Remarks on this clone: The sample has other DNA sequences that encode this CDR3 too. The chain links TRBV6-4 to TRBJ2-1; D remains unclear. The germline V and J ends were trimmed by 3 bases and 0 bases, with 12 bases remaining between them. The CDR3 has 16 amino acids. Germline loops: CDR1 MRHNA, CDR2 SNTAGT. The CDR3 loop reads CASSDSSVSSYNEQFF. The DNA for the CDR3 is TGTGCCAGCAGTGATTCCAGCGTAAGCTCCTACAATGAGCAGTTCTTC.

In its sample, this clone was seen a few times. The rearrangement joins TRBV7-9 to TRBJ1-1, with 8 bases matching TRBD1. The V gene's germline CDR1 is SEHNR and CDR2 FQNEAQ (reference sequence). The V and J ends lost 1 base and 7 bases, in that order; junction bases with no gene match: 8. CDR3 length equals 15 residues. In nucleotides, the CDR3 is TGTGCCAGCAGCTTAGTTGGGACAGGACAGAATGAAGCTTTCTTT. It specifies CASSLVGTGQNEAFF.

A few counts support this clone. The chain employs TRBV7-2 and TRBJ2-6; 14 bases fit TRBD2. Germline V gene data show CDR1 as SGHTA and CDR2 as FQGNSA. V lost 5 bases and J lost 7; bases outside the gene matches: 10. The CDR3 length is 18 residues. The DNA of the CDR3 is TGTGCCAGCAGCCGAACGGGACTAGCGGGAGTTGGTGCCAACGTCCTGACTTTC. It codes for CASSRTGLAGVGANVLTF.

The table lists this clone with a few counts. The chain has TRBV30 and TRBJ1-6; maybe TRBD1 (5 bases). Germline lookup yields CDR1 GTSNPN and CDR2 SVGIG (reference sequence). The CDR3 is 13 amino acids. The ends were cut back, 5 bases at V and 7 bases at J, with 12 bases in the middle. The CDR3, as DNA: TGTGCCTGGGAAAGAAAGGGGAATTCACCCCTCCACTTT. It encodes CAWERKGNSPLHF.

This chain links TRBV6-5 with TRBJ2-6; no definite D call. V lost 4 bases, J lost 0 bases, and 7 bases lay in between. The V gene's germline CDR1 is MNHEY and CDR2 SVGAGI. The CDR3 extends over 15 amino acids. The CDR3 DNA follows: TGTGCCAGCAGTTGGGATAGCTCTGGGGCCAACGTCCTGACTTTC. Residues: CASSWDSSGANVLTF.

V is TRBV30 and J is TRBJ1-4, with D perhaps TRBD1 (5 bases). The V end lost 0 bases, the J end lost 4 bases, and 12 bases lay between the germline ends. The CDR3 extends over 15 amino acids. The germline V gene has CDR1 GTSNPN and CDR2 SVGIG (reference sequence). The CDR3 DNA sequence: TGTGCCTGGAGTGTAAGGGGATGGTATAATGAAAAACTGTTTTTT. It encodes CAWSVRGWYNEKLFF.

This clone was detected a few times. The J gene is TRBJ2-7, the V gene TRBV18, with no clear D. The CDR3 is 13 amino acids. CDR1 and CDR2 from the germline V gene are KGHSH and LQKENI. V was shortened by 4 bases and J by 3 bases, with 10 bases between the two germline ends. The CDR3 sequence: CASSQQINYEQYF. CDR3 nucleotides: TGTGCCAGCTCACAACAGATTAACTACGAGCAGTACTTC. The full variable domain, in which reference TRBV18 and TRBJ2-7 provide the parts outside the CDR3, is NAGVMQNPRHLVRRRGQEARLRCSPMKGHSHVYWYRQLPEEGLKFMVYLQKENIIDESGMPKERFSAEFPKEGPSILRIQQVVRGDSAAYFCASSQQINYEQYFGPGTRLTVT.

The genes are TRBV19 and TRBJ1-1, with D unresolved. Trimming stripped 6 bases from V and 1 base from J, with 12 bases between. This CDR3 has 14 amino acids. From germline, CDR1 is LNHDA and CDR2 SQIVND (reference sequence). The CDR3 reads CASSLQIPNTEAFF. DNA of the CDR3: TGTGCCAGTAGCCTACAGATCCCGAACACTGAAGCTTTCTTT.

The V call is TRBV4-3, the J call TRBJ1-6, with no clear D. Per germline, CDR1 LGHNA and CDR2 YSLEER. CDR3 size: 16 residues. The ends were cut back, 0 bases at V and 2 bases at J, with 8 bases in the middle. The CDR3 region has the DNA TGCGCCAGCAGCCAAGATAGTACAGCCTATAATTCACCCCTCCACTTT. Encoded protein: CASSQDSTAYNSPLHF.

The chain links TRBV9 to TRBJ1-4; D perhaps matches TRBD1 (5 bases). Per germline, CDR1 SGDLS and CDR2 YYNGEE. The V end lost 2 bases, the J end lost 4 bases, and 30 bases lay between the germline ends. The CDR3 loop spans 21 amino acids. CDR3 residues: CASSVVPLGIRGPKFNEKLFF. CDR3 nucleotides: TGTGCCAGCAGCGTGGTCCCACTCGGGATCCGGGGACCGAAGTTTAATGAAAAACTGTTTTTT.

This chain joins TRBV5-1 and TRBJ2-7; D remains unclear. Germline CDR1 and CDR2: SGHRS and YFSETQ. The CDR3 totals 13 residues. V was clipped by 0 bases and J by 2 bases, with 6 bases between them. The chain's CDR3 is CASSLGEAYEQYF. The CDR3 nucleotides read TGCGCCAGCAGCTTGGGGGAAGCCTACGAGCAGTACTTC. The full variable domain, its missing parts supplied by reference TRBV5-1 and TRBJ2-7, is KAGVTQTPRYLIKTRGQQVTLSCSPISGHRSVSWYQQTPGQGLQFLFEYFSETQRNKGNFPGRFSGRQFSNSRSEMNVSTLELGDSALYLCASSLGEAYEQYFGPGTRLTVT.

This clone was seen only a few times. Germline is not matched at one junction end, which may reflect a read error. The chain links TRBV7-2 to TRBJ1-2; 7 nucleotides match TRBD1. Germline V gene lookup returns CDR1 SGHTA and CDR2 FQGNSA. CDR3 length: 13 amino acids. The CDR3 sequence is CASTLDRAGGYTF. The CDR3, as DNA: TGTGCCAGCACCTTAGACAGGGCAGGCGGCTACACCTTC.

The chain has TRBV18 and TRBJ1-2, with a possible D match to TRBD1 (6 bases). CDR1 is KGHSH, CDR2 LQKENI, per germline. V shed 1 base and J shed 8 bases, with 11 bases lying between them. CDR3 length equals 13 residues. CDR3 protein: CASSPLQDSGYTF. CDR3 DNA sequence: TGTGCCAGCTCACCACTGCAGGACAGCGGCTACACCTTC.

This clone appeared a few times. The chain uses TRBV6-6 and TRBJ2-5; 9 nucleotides agree with TRBD2. V lost 6 bases to trimming and J lost 5 bases; unmatched junction nucleotides: 10. From germline, CDR1 is MNHNY and CDR2 SVGAGI (reference sequence). The CDR3 is 15 amino acids. The CDR3 sequence: CASSRSTLAGETQYF. The CDR3 DNA reads as TGTGCCAGCAGCCGCTCGACGCTAGCGGGGGAGACCCAGTACTTC.

V is TRBV9 and J is TRBJ1-3; D gene unclear. From germline, CDR1 is SGDLS and CDR2 YYNGEE. V lost 2 bases, J lost 2 bases, and 2 bases lay in between. This CDR3 region has 12 residues. The CDR3 loop reads CASSVTGNTIYF. In DNA, the CDR3 is TGTGCCAGCAGCGTCACTGGAAACACCATATATTTT.

This clone was seen a few times. CDR3 sequence: CASSPGQANNEQFF. The CDR3 coding sequence is TGTGCCAGCAGCCCGGGACAGGCGAACAATGAGCAGTTCTTC. The rearrangement links TRBV6-4 to TRBJ2-1; 8 nucleotides agree with TRBD1. The V gene end was trimmed by 6 bases and the J gene end by 5 bases; junction bases not matched to a gene: 6. Germline CDR1 and CDR2: MRHNA and SNTAGT. CDR3 length equals 14 residues.

The sample holds a few counts of this clone. The V gene is TRBV6-5, the J gene TRBJ1-5; 8 bases map to TRBD1. This CDR3 is built from 15 residues. Looked up from germline, CDR1 is MNHEY and CDR2 is SVGAGI. With V trimmed by 4 bases and J by 5 bases, 7 bases remained unmatched. For the CDR3, the DNA is TGTGCCAGCAGTTCGCGGACAGGGTTATATCAGCCCCAGCATTTT. Translating gives CASSSRTGLYQPQHF.